Described below is a single T cell receptor (beta chain) sequence and its context. Antigen unknown. The junction had 8 bases not matched to a gene; V was cut back by 5 bases and J by 4 bases. In germline, CDR1 is SGHTA, CDR2 FQGNSA. The CDR3 consists of 14 residues. The method was immunoSEQ multiplex PCR; TCRdb's version includes in-frame clones alone and lacks a portion of them. The data contain 2,500 to 3,500 clones, 88% of them seen just once; the ten biggest clones take up 6.5% to 8.5%. The source of the sample is a study of brain metastases from non-small cell lung cancer. Study findings and constraints: TCR repertoires overlapped largely between brain metastases and matched primaries. Compared with primary tumors, brain metastases showed less T-cell infiltration.

The sequence was obtained from a donor at least 40 years old with non-small cell lung cancer. Sequencing was performed on primary lung tumor tissue. The chain employs TRBV7-2 and TRBJ2-7, with 7 bases fitting TRBD1. CDR3 loop: CASSPIGGKYEQYF. DNA for the CDR3: TGTGCCAGCAGCCCGATAGGGGGCAAGTACGAGCAGTACTTC.